This TCR beta chain was sequenced for a study of beta chain features in type 1 diabetes. The study's findings and limits: There were fewer insertions and more deletions at the VDJ junctions of type 1 diabetes patients.

The sample holds a few counts of this clone. Its antigen is as yet unknown. The entirety of the isolated RNA underwent reverse transcription, so expressed TCRB transcripts were sequenced. TCRdb's copy holds only in-frame clones and misses some; the assay was immunoSEQ multiplex PCR. The table lists 500,000 to 700,000 clones, 15% of them singletons, with about 0.093% in the top ten. Donors underwent one heparinised blood draw, 95 to 150 mL on average. Germline V gene data show CDR1 as SNHLY and CDR2 as FYNNEI. The CDR3 sequence is 12 residues long. V shed 3 bases and J shed 11 bases, with 11 bases lying between them.

This clonotype was obtained from a man between 18 and 35 years old in good health. What was sequenced was naive CD4+ T cells from blood. The chain has TRBV2 and TRBJ2-1; no firm D call. The CDR3 protein is CASSEALGKQFF. In DNA, the CDR3 is TGTGCCAGCAGTGAGGCGTTGGGTAAGCAGTTCTTC.